One and the same sample provided the 23 T cell receptor beta chains below, sequenced in a study of blood T cell repertoires in COVID-19. Assay: immunoSEQ multiplex PCR; the TCRdb copy retains only in-frame clones and omits some. The sample has around 470,000 clones, 89% seen once. Sequenced: peripheral blood. Receptors originate from a man between 18 and 35 years old with COVID-19, enrolled during active disease.

V and J are TRBV2 and TRBJ1-6; no clear D. The CDR3 is made up of 13 amino acids. Germline loops: CDR1 SNHLY, CDR2 FYNNEI. Trimming removed 3 bases at V and 7 bases at J, with 7 bases between. CDR3 loop: CASSDRENSPLHF. The DNA of the CDR3 is TGTGCCAGCAGTGACCGGGAAAATTCACCCCTCCACTTT.

This clone was detected once. The chain couples TRBV2 to TRBJ1-2, with 7 bases aligning to TRBD1. The CDR3 is 14 residues long. The junction had 9 bases not matched to a gene; V was cut back by 6 bases and J by 5 bases. Per germline, CDR1 SNHLY and CDR2 FYNNEI. CDR3 sequence reads: CASRSRQGIYGYTF. In nucleotides, the CDR3 is TGTGCCAGCAGATCTAGACAGGGTATATATGGCTACACCTTC.

The chain has TRBV6-1 and TRBJ2-7, with D tentatively TRBD2 (6 bases). V was clipped by 3 bases and J by 0 bases, with 18 bases between them. CDR3 length: 17 residues. The germline CDR1 and CDR2 sequences are MNHNS and SASEGT. The CDR3 DNA sequence: TGTGCCAGCAGTGACTTGCGGGGAACATGGAGCTCCTACGAGCAGTACTTC. Amino acid sequence: CASSDLRGTWSSYEQYF.

This chain uses TRBV11-2 with TRBJ1-4; D possibly corresponds to TRBD1 (5 bases). The CDR3 sequence is 16 residues long. Germline values: CDR1 SGHAT, CDR2 FQNNGV. The V end was cut by 0 bases, the J end by 10 bases, with 18 bases between. The CDR3 region is CASSLDYTGVAGKLFF. The CDR3 coding sequence is TGTGCCAGCAGCTTAGATTATACGGGGGTCGCAGGAAAACTGTTTTTT.

J is TRBJ2-4 and V is TRBV23-1; TRBD2 might be the D (6 bases). TRBV23-1 is noted as an ORF with a role that remains uncertain. Trimming removed 9 bases from V and 8 bases from J, with 20 bases in between. This CDR3 contains 14 residues. In DNA form, the CDR3 reads TGCGCCAGAACGGGACTCTTCACCGGGGACATTCAGTACTTC. This gives the protein CARTGLFTGDIQYF.

With respect to this clone: One end of the junction does not line up with germline, which may come from a read error. This chain uses TRBV7-3 with TRBJ2-1; 10 positions match TRBD2. This CDR3 contains 16 residues. Per germline, CDR1 SGHTA and CDR2 FQGTGA. CDR3 sequence (DNA): TGTGCCAGCAGCTCCTCTAGCGGGAGTTTTTACAGTGAGCAGTTCTTC. Protein sequence: CASSSSSGSFYSEQFF.

J is TRBJ1-2 and V is TRBV11-2; TRBD1 is a possible D gene (5 bases). Germline V gene lookup returns CDR1 SGHAT and CDR2 FQNNGV. This CDR3 contains 14 residues. Trimming stripped 3 bases from V and 6 bases from J, with 14 bases between. The CDR3 nucleotides are TGTGCCAGCAGCTTTCTCTTGGGGGGAAATGGCTACACCTTC. Its translation is CASSFLLGGNGYTF.

The rearrangement uses TRBV11-2 and TRBJ2-1; 7 bases are a match to TRBD2. V gave up 4 bases and J gave up 4 bases; unmatched junction bases: 10. This CDR3 contains 16 residues. The germline V gene has CDR1 SGHAT and CDR2 FQNNGV. In DNA, the CDR3 is TGTGCCAGCAGCTCTCGTGGAGGCGGGGGTTACAATGAGCAGTTCTTC. Translated, it gives CASSSRGGGGYNEQFF.

The V and J genes are TRBV5-5 and TRBJ2-1; 7 bases fit TRBD2. Germline lookup yields CDR1 SGHKS and CDR2 YYEKEE (reference sequence). V lost 1 base and J lost 7; bases outside the gene matches: 5. The CDR3 loop spans 14 amino acids. CDR3 sequence reads: CASSLPQGGNEQFF. In nucleotides, the CDR3 is TGTGCCAGCAGCTTGCCCCAGGGAGGGAATGAGCAGTTCTTC.

This clone was counted once. This chain links TRBV6-1 with TRBJ2-3; TRBD2 matches 10 bases. Looked up from germline, CDR1 is MNHNS and CDR2 is SASEGT. V lost 3 bases to trimming and J lost 2 bases; unmatched junction nucleotides: 5. CDR3 size: 16 residues. This CDR3 reads CASSDSTSGPTDTQYF. DNA for the CDR3: TGTGCCAGCAGTGATTCGACTAGCGGGCCCACAGATACGCAGTATTTT.

The V and J genes are TRBV13 and TRBJ2-1, with 8 nucleotides matching TRBD2. In germline, CDR1 is PRHDT, CDR2 FYEKMQ (reference sequence). This CDR3 is built from 15 residues. The ends lost 3 bases at V and 4 bases at J; junction bases unmatched: 5. CDR3: CASSFKAGVYNEQFF. The DNA for the CDR3 is TGTGCCAGCAGCTTTAAAGCGGGAGTGTACAATGAGCAGTTCTTC. Full variable domain (missing parts from reference TRBV13 and TRBJ2-1): AAGVIQSPRHLIKEKRETATLKCYPIPRHDTVYWYQQGPGQDPQFLISFYEKMQSDKGSIPDRFSAQQFSDYHSELNMSSLELGDSALYFCASSFKAGVYNEQFFGPGTRLTVL.

This chain connects TRBV7-9 to TRBJ1-2; a weak D match, TRBD1 (6 bases). V lost 2 bases and J lost 5, with 9 bases in between. The CDR3 loop spans 13 amino acids. Germline CDR1 reads SEHNR; CDR2 reads FQNEAQ (reference sequence). The CDR3 reads CASSLNRGYGYTF. The DNA of the CDR3 is TGTGCCAGCAGCTTAAATAGGGGGTATGGCTACACCTTC.

In its sample, this clone was seen once. The gene calls are TRBV4-2 and TRBJ2-5, with TRBD2 identical over 13 bases. Germline-derived CDR1 and CDR2 are LGHNA and YNFKEQ. The CDR3 spans 18 residues. V lost 4 bases and J lost 1; bases outside the gene matches: 9. In nucleotides, the CDR3 is TGTGCCAGCAGCCTTGCTACGACTAGCGGGGGGCTCCAAGAGACCCAGTACTTC. It is translated as CASSLATTSGGLQETQYF.

The gene calls are TRBV29-1 and TRBJ2-5; D may be TRBD2 (6 bases). The length of the CDR3 is 12 residues. Germline V gives CDR1 SQVTM, CDR2 ANQGSEA. The V end was cut by 4 bases, the J end by 5 bases, with 11 bases between. CDR3 amino acids: CSVGDLRETQYF. Written as DNA, the CDR3 is TGCAGCGTTGGGGACTTAAGGGAGACCCAGTACTTC.

This chain joins TRBV2 and TRBJ2-1, with a tentative D call TRBD2 (6 bases). Trimming cost V 6 bases and J 4 bases, with 16 bases left between them. Germline CDR1 and CDR2: SNHLY and FYNNEI. The CDR3 is made up of 15 amino acids. The CDR3 loop reads CASRRGTGDYNEQFF. The DNA for the CDR3 is TGTGCCAGCAGGAGGGGAACGGGAGATTACAATGAGCAGTTCTTC.

This chain's CDR3 is CASSHNQGARDTEAFF. The CDR3 DNA is TGTGCCAGCAGCCATAACCAGGGGGCGCGGGACACTGAAGCTTTCTTT. This chain uses TRBV5-8 with TRBJ1-1, with 8 bases fitting TRBD1. The CDR3 is made up of 16 amino acids. Germline loops: CDR1 SGHTS, CDR2 YDEGEE. Trimming removed 4 bases from V and 3 bases from J; junction bases left unmatched: 11. Full variable domain (remainder filled in from reference TRBV5-8 and TRBJ1-1): EAGVTQSPTHLIKTRGQQATLRCSPISGHTSVYWYQQALGLGLQFLLWYDEGEERNRGNFPPRFSGRQFPNYSSELNVNALELEDSALYLCASSHNQGARDTEAFFGQGTRLTVV.

This clone came up a few times. The chain joins TRBV12-3 or TRBV12-4 to TRBJ2-1; 9 bases agree with TRBD1. Unmatched junction bases numbered 0, after V lost 3 bases and J lost 6 bases. The CDR3 contains 13 residues. The chain's CDR3 is CASSLGQGNEQFF. CDR3 coding DNA: TGTGCCAGCAGTTTGGGACAGGGCAATGAGCAGTTCTTC.

The rearrangement joins TRBV14 to TRBJ2-1; 11 bases agree with TRBD2. Per germline, CDR1 SGHDN and CDR2 FVKESK. Trimming cost V 5 bases and J 2 bases; bases outside gene matches: 2. The CDR3 consists of 15 residues. This CDR3 is CASSELAGAYNEQFF. CDR3 in DNA: TGTGCCAGCAGCGAACTAGCGGGGGCCTACAATGAGCAGTTCTTC.

V usage is TRBV7-2 and J usage is TRBJ1-1; 7 bases align to TRBD1. The CDR3 spans 14 residues. J was trimmed by 6 bases and V by 5 bases; bases with no gene match: 9. The V gene's germline CDR1 is SGHTA and CDR2 FQGNSA. The CDR3 loop reads CASSLTGVRAEAFF. The DNA for the CDR3 is TGTGCCAGCAGCCTAACAGGGGTAAGAGCTGAAGCTTTCTTT.

The chain couples TRBV6-1 to TRBJ1-5, with D possibly being TRBD1 (5 bases). This CDR3 has 17 amino acids. The V gene lost 2 bases and the J gene lost 0 bases, with 14 bases spanning the gap. The V gene's germline CDR1 is MNHNS and CDR2 SASEGT. CDR3 protein: CASSERGGRNSNQPQHF. The DNA for the CDR3 is TGTGCCAGCAGTGAAAGGGGCGGAAGAAATAGCAATCAGCCCCAGCATTTT.

This chain links TRBV11-1 with TRBJ2-2; 7 bases agree with TRBD2. CDR3 length: 16 amino acids. Trimming cost V 5 bases and J 2 bases; bases outside gene matches: 8. Germline CDR1 is SGHAT and CDR2 is FQDESV (reference sequence). CDR3 DNA sequence: TGTGCCAGCAGCATTGGGGGACTACTAAACACCGGGGAGCTGTTTTTT. Translation: CASSIGGLLNTGELFF. The whole variable domain, filled in from reference TRBV11-1 and TRBJ2-2, reads EAEVAQSPRYKITEKSQAVAFWCDPISGHATLYWYRQILGQGPELLVQFQDESVVDDSQLPKDRFSAERLKGVDSTLKIQPAELGDSAMYLCASSIGGLLNTGELFFGEGSRLTVL.

This sequence joins TRBV6-1 and TRBJ1-2; D is possibly TRBD1 (5 bases). CDR1 is MNHNS, CDR2 SASEGT, per germline. The CDR3 contains 14 residues. V was shortened by 1 base and J by 2 bases, with 8 bases between the two germline ends. CDR3 residues: CASSEVTENYGYTF. The CDR3 DNA reads as TGTGCCAGCAGTGAAGTGACAGAAAACTATGGCTACACCTTC.

The rearrangement joins TRBV1 to TRBJ1-6; the table's D call, TRBD1, was not checked against the DNA. TRBV1 is marked as a pseudogene. The CDR3 contains 15 residues. The CDR3 region is CTSSQWGTGHSPLHF. CDR3 sequence (DNA): TGCACCAGCAGCCAGTGGGGGACAGGACATTCACCCCTCCACTTT.